A single sample is the source of the 22 T cell receptor beta chains below, sequenced in a study of T-cell memory formation after mild COVID-19. TCRdb called the 5' RACE reads again in MiXCR, with one record for every CDR3 protein. Among approximately 340,000 distinct CDR3 sequences, over 10% were seen once, and the ten largest hold 20% to 25%. Input material: PBMCs or a T cell subset sorted from them (not recorded which). The source of these receptors is a young man who had mild COVID-19 (a few samples of this study predate the infection). Cell type and time point are not known.

This clonotype was recorded a few times. This chain uses TRBV7-9 with TRBJ2-3; D is perhaps TRBD1 (6 bases). The V gene's germline CDR1 is SEHNR and CDR2 FQNEAQ (reference sequence). V dropped 5 bases and J dropped 0 bases, with 21 bases sitting between them. The CDR3 runs 18 residues. DNA for the CDR3: TGTGCCAGCAGCCCCCGACAGGCGCCCCTCTTTAGCACAGATACGCAGTATTTT. Translation: CASSPRQAPLFSTDTQYF.

This clonotype showed up many times. The chain combines TRBV20-1 with TRBJ1-2; 7 bases align to TRBD1. CDR1 is DFQATT and CDR2 is SNEGSKA in the germline V gene (reference sequence). The CDR3 extends over 11 amino acids. CDR3 bases: TGCGTCCTTTGGGAGGGGGCTAGCTACACCTTC. Its protein is CVLWEGASYTF.

The CDR3 loop reads CASSPSTENSPLHF. CDR3 in DNA: TGCGCCAGCAGCCCGTCGACGGAGAATTCACCCCTCCACTTT. The chain links TRBV5-1 to TRBJ1-6; no definite D call. From germline, CDR1 is SGHRS and CDR2 YFSETQ. Trimming shortened V by 4 bases and J by 7 bases, and 12 bases separated the two germline ends. This CDR3 spans 14 amino acids.

Only a few counts were recorded for this clonotype. This sequence joins TRBV7-3 and TRBJ1-2; D perhaps matches TRBD1 (5 bases). The CDR3 length is 15 residues. Per germline, CDR1 SGHTA and CDR2 FQGTGA. Trimming pared 6 bases from V and 2 bases from J, leaving 16 bases between. The CDR3: CASSHDGEGNYGYTF. The CDR3 coding sequence is TGTGCCAGCAGTCATGACGGGGAGGGGAACTATGGCTACACCTTC.

The chain recombines TRBV29-1 with TRBJ1-1; D remains unclear. The germline V and J ends were trimmed by 7 bases and 0 bases, with 6 bases remaining between them. The V gene's germline CDR1 is SQVTM and CDR2 ANQGSEA. The CDR3 has 11 amino acids. The CDR3 spells CSAKLNTEAFF. The CDR3 coding sequence is TGCAGCGCGAAATTGAACACTGAAGCTTTCTTT.

This clonotype was recorded a few times. This rearrangement joins TRBV27 to TRBJ1-6; D call uncertain. V was trimmed by 0 bases and J by 7 bases, leaving 10 bases between them. The CDR3 is 15 residues long. Germline V gene data show CDR1 as MNHEY and CDR2 as SMNVEV (reference sequence). The CDR3 DNA follows: TGTGCCAGCAGTTTATCGAAGATGGGGAATTCACCCCTCCACTTT. This translates into CASSLSKMGNSPLHF.

V and J are TRBV7-2 and TRBJ2-6; D is possibly TRBD2 (6 bases). Deletions cut 3 bases from V and 0 bases from J, with 24 bases between. Per the germline V gene, CDR1 is SGHTA and CDR2 is FQGNSA. There are 21 residues in the CDR3. The chain's CDR3 is CASSLRGTVLHIPSGANVLTF. The CDR3 DNA follows: TGTGCCAGCAGCTTGCGGGGTACAGTCTTGCACATACCCTCTGGGGCCAACGTCCTGACTTTC.

This clonotype was recorded a few times. The genes are TRBV7-2 and TRBJ2-1; 9 nucleotides align to TRBD2. Germline V CDR1 and CDR2: SGHTA, FQGNSA. J lost 10 bases, V lost 2 bases, and 12 bases had no gene match. CDR3 length: 16 amino acids. The CDR3 nucleotides are TGTGCCAGCAGCTTATATTTCGGCGGGGGGGCCGTGGAGCAGTTCTTC. The encoded protein is CASSLYFGGGAVEQFF.

This clonotype appeared a few times. The V and J genes are TRBV12-5 and TRBJ1-2; 9 positions match TRBD1. The CDR3 runs 15 residues. V shed 5 bases and J 4 bases; nucleotides not matched to a gene: 8. Germline CDR1 is LGHNT and CDR2 is FRNRAP. The CDR3 DNA is TGTGCTAGTGGTGGATGGGACAGGGAGACCTATGGCTACACCTTC. Protein sequence: CASGGWDRETYGYTF.

This clonotype has a handful of counts. V gene TRBV4-3 combines with J gene TRBJ2-3; TRBD2 agrees at 9 bases. V lost 4 bases to trimming and J lost 4 bases; unmatched junction nucleotides: 9. Germline V gene data show CDR1 as LGHNA and CDR2 as YSLEER. This CDR3 comprises 16 residues. CDR3 bases: TGCGCCAGCAGCCTCGTGCTAGCGGGGAGTGCAGATACGCAGTATTTT. As protein: CASSLVLAGSADTQYF.

This clonotype was observed a few times. The rearrangement uses TRBV12-3 or TRBV12-4 and TRBJ1-5, with a tentative D call TRBD1 (5 bases). The CDR3 has 13 residues. Between the trimmed V and J ends, which lost 6 bases and 3 bases, there was a span of 9 bases. DNA for the CDR3: TGTGCCAGCAGCCGGGGGTTCAATCAGCCCCAGCATTTT. Encoded protein: CASSRGFNQPQHF.

This clonotype showed up many times. CDR3 sequence (DNA): TGCGCCAGCAGTCAAGAGGAAGGTGGGGCCCAGCATTTT. This sequence encodes CASSQEEGGAQHF. The rearrangement uses TRBV23-1 and TRBJ1-5; the D is unclear. TRBV23-1 is given ORF status, its function remaining uncertain. CDR3 length equals 13 residues. V lost 2 bases, J lost 11 bases, and 13 bases lay in between.

This clonotype was detected a few times. The chain uses TRBV7-2 and TRBJ2-1, with TRBD2 matching over 7 bases. The V gene's germline CDR1 is SGHTA and CDR2 FQGNSA. The CDR3 consists of 17 residues. Trimming removed 2 bases from V and 0 bases from J; junction bases left unmatched: 7. CDR3 residues: CASSLIAGDSSYNEQFF. The CDR3 nucleotides read TGTGCCAGCAGCTTAATAGCGGGCGATAGCTCCTACAATGAGCAGTTCTTC.

This rearrangement joins TRBV6-5 to TRBJ2-1, with D possibly being TRBD2 (5 bases). Looked up from germline, CDR1 is MNHEY and CDR2 is SVGAGI. V shed 2 bases and J shed 7 bases, with 9 bases lying between them. The CDR3 has 13 residues. The CDR3 region is CASSYRGSNEQFF. In nucleotides, the CDR3 is TGTGCCAGCAGTTACAGAGGGAGTAATGAGCAGTTCTTC.

The CDR3 here is CSARARGSSYNEQFF. In DNA, the CDR3 is TGCAGTGCTAGAGCTAGGGGAAGCTCCTACAATGAGCAGTTCTTC. V usage is TRBV20-1 and J usage is TRBJ2-1; D may be TRBD1 (5 bases). The V end lost 1 base, the J end lost 0 bases, and 10 bases lay between the germline ends. This CDR3 has 15 residues. From germline, CDR1 is DFQATT and CDR2 SNEGSKA (reference sequence).

This clonotype came up many times. This chain joins TRBV14 and TRBJ2-1; 7 positions agree with TRBD2. The germline gives CDR1 SGHDN, CDR2 FVKESK. The V and J ends lost 5 bases and 0 bases, in that order; junction bases with no gene match: 10. The CDR3 has 17 amino acids. The CDR3 nucleotides read TGTGCCAGCAGCACCTATTTGGGCGGGGGCTCCTACAATGAGCAGTTCTTC. Its translation: CASSTYLGGGSYNEQFF.

The chain has TRBV20-1 and TRBJ2-7, with D maybe TRBD2 (6 bases). V dropped 0 bases and J dropped 2 bases, with 11 bases sitting between them. The V gene's germline CDR1 is DFQATT and CDR2 SNEGSKA (reference sequence). The CDR3 is 14 amino acids. CDR3 sequence reads: CSARDEGGAYEQYF. CDR3 nucleotide sequence: TGCAGTGCTAGAGATGAGGGCGGGGCCTACGAGCAGTACTTC.

The J gene is TRBJ2-7, the V gene TRBV4-1; D is perhaps TRBD1 (5 bases). V lost 1 base, J lost 4 bases, and 14 bases lay in between. The CDR3 spans 15 residues. From germline, CDR1 is MGHRA and CDR2 YSYEKL. The CDR3: CASSQAQGFTYEQYF. As DNA, the CDR3 is TGCGCCAGCAGCCAAGCGCAGGGTTTTACTTACGAGCAGTACTTC.

The chain is built from TRBV4-2 and TRBJ2-7, with D tentatively TRBD1 (6 bases). Trimming shortened V by 1 base and J by 3 bases, and 7 bases separated the two germline ends. The CDR3 spans 13 residues. Germline CDR1 LGHNA, CDR2 YNFKEQ. CDR3 in amino acids: CASSQAGVYEQYF. For the CDR3, the DNA is TGTGCCAGCAGCCAAGCAGGGGTCTACGAGCAGTACTTC.

This clonotype was observed a few times. This chain connects TRBV27 to TRBJ2-3; D may correspond to TRBD1 or TRBD2 (7 bases each). CDR1 is MNHEY, CDR2 SMNVEV, per germline (reference sequence). CDR3 length: 15 amino acids. The germline V and J ends were trimmed by 8 bases and 8 bases, with 23 bases remaining between them. The CDR3, as DNA: TGTGCCAGCTCGTGGGCGATCGGGGAGGGGGCTACGCAGTATTTT. Protein sequence: CASSWAIGEGATQYF.

In its sample, this clonotype was seen a few times. The chain employs TRBV20-1 and TRBJ1-4, with no clear D. The V and J ends lost 7 bases and 3 bases respectively, with 9 bases between them. Germline V gene sequence: CDR1 DFQATT, CDR2 SNEGSKA (reference sequence). This CDR3 is built from 12 residues. CDR3 nucleotides: TGCAGTGTTTCGGACTCTAATGAAAAACTGTTTTTT. It encodes CSVSDSNEKLFF.

This clonotype was found a few times. V gene TRBV6-5 combines with J gene TRBJ2-1, with TRBD2 as a possible D gene (6 bases). V lost 6 bases to trimming and J lost 2 bases, with 17 bases between them. The germline CDR1 and CDR2 sequences are MNHEY and SVGAGI. The length of the CDR3 is 16 residues. This CDR3 reads CASRAGPGPPYNEQFF. The CDR3 nucleotides are TGTGCCAGCAGGGCGGGACCGGGTCCACCCTACAATGAGCAGTTCTTC.